Described below is a single T cell receptor beta chain sequence and its context. This sample was taken from a study of blood T cell repertoires in COVID-19. Study-level background: Donors in the United States, Italy and Spain gave samples during acute or convalescent COVID-19.

Data came from immunoSEQ multiplex PCR; TCRdb stores just in-frame clones and leaves some out. Found here are fewer than 300,000 clones, around nine tenths of them singletons; the top ten hold roughly 9.8%. Sequenced sample: peripheral blood. The sequence came from a man in his forties or fifties who had recovered from COVID-19.

In nucleotides, the CDR3 is TGCAGCGTTGCTCACAGCGGGAACCCATATTGGCGGTTCTTC. Translation gives CSVAHSGNPYWRFF. This chain links TRBV29-1 with TRBJ2-1; 7 bases line up with TRBD2. The CDR3 is made up of 14 amino acids. From germline, CDR1 is SQVTM and CDR2 ANQGSEA. V lost 4 bases, J lost 15 bases, and 18 bases stayed unmatched.